This T cell receptor (beta chain) was documented in a study of blood T cell repertoires in COVID-19. Whole-study context: Specimens from acute and convalescent COVID-19 originated in the United States, Italy and Spain.

Followed over time, Seattle patients had been enrolled while infection was active. This clone came up once. Germline V gives CDR1 SQVTM, CDR2 ANQGSEA. There are 10 residues in the CDR3. V gave up 6 bases and J gave up 8 bases, with 10 bases separating them. Authors' analysis steps: Amplification from reference gene primers served as the basis for estimated nucleated cell counts. Generated by immunoSEQ multiplex PCR, the TCRdb table keeps only in-frame clones and is missing some. That table gives V, J and clone size, and the DNA gave D and trimming. This sample has approximately 70,000 clones, with around 90% found just once.

The chain is built from TRBV29-1 and TRBJ1-1; no reliable D call. The receptor was derived from a woman aged 45-65 years with COVID-19, enrolled during active disease. The sequencing sample was made of peripheral blood. The CDR3 sequence is CSVETPEAFF. For the CDR3, the DNA is TGCAGCGTAGAAACACCAGAAGCTTTCTTT.